This paragraph covers one TCR beta chain sequence. What it binds is unknown. The sample is drawn from a study of T cells in localized non-small cell lung cancer. Whole-study findings and limits: T cell clonality was highest in uninvolved adjacent lung, above tumor. Density of T cells in blood, when higher, went with longer overall survival. Adjacent lung was found to contain a median about 62 of the top 100 tumor clones.

Clones were sequenced by immunoSEQ multiplex PCR, and TCRdb holds only the in-frame ones, with some missing. The sample yields 65,000 to 95,000 clones, 80% seen once. CDR1 and CDR2 from the germline V gene are MNHEY and SVGAGI. Losses at the gene ends were 6 bases for V and 7 bases for J; bases not matched to a gene: 9. The CDR3 spans 15 residues. This clonotype was obtained from a man between 35 and 75 years old with stage II squamous cell lung carcinoma. The chain links TRBV6-5 to TRBJ1-6; the match to TRBD1 covers 7 bases. Source: PBMCs, taken before any cancer treatment. CDR3 in amino acids: CASRKTGEENSPLHF. CDR3 coding DNA: TGTGCCAGCAGGAAAACAGGGGAGGAGAATTCACCCCTCCACTTT.